What follows are 25 T cell receptor beta chains derived from one specimen sequenced in a study of blood T cell repertoires in COVID-19 (dated by TCRdb to 2020 to 2022). Libraries were prepared through the immunoSEQ multiplex PCR assay. This is the immuneACCESS table as TCRdb keeps it, with only in-frame sequences that have V and J called. A part of the clones is gone; compared with another copy, unresolved V genes explain less than half, and the rest is unexplained. The sample profile shows approximately 280,000 clones; less than 85% of them were found once. The top ten constitute 2% to 3% of the sample. The specimen sequenced was PBMCs or T cells enriched from blood (not recorded which). The receptors originated from a woman aged 45-59 years who had recovered from COVID-19.

This clone has at least ten counts. This chain connects TRBV24-1 to TRBJ1-1; 7 bases map to TRBD1. Germline V gene sequence: CDR1 KGHDR, CDR2 SFDVKD. This CDR3 region has 18 residues. V gave up 3 bases and J gave up 0 bases; unmatched junction bases: 12. CDR3 sequence (DNA): TGTGCCACCAGTGATAAGGAGGGACAGATGGAGATGAACACTGAAGCTTTCTTT. Translating gives CATSDKEGQMEMNTEAFF.

The chain carries TRBV10-2 and TRBJ1-1; the D gene is possibly TRBD1 (6 bases). The CDR3 sequence is 13 residues long. V lost 10 bases and J lost 3, with 15 bases in between. Germline CDR1 and CDR2: WSHSY and SAAADI. In DNA form, the CDR3 reads TGCGCCACCCGGGGGGCGAGATACACTGAAGCTTTCTTT. It translates to CATRGARYTEAFF.

The rearrangement uses TRBV19 and TRBJ1-5; the match to TRBD1 covers 7 bases. The CDR3 runs to 14 residues. V was pared by 7 bases and J by 4 bases, with 7 bases of the junction left unmatched. Germline lookup yields CDR1 LNHDA and CDR2 SQIVND (reference sequence). This CDR3 is CASKETGLNQPQHF. For the CDR3, the DNA is TGTGCCAGTAAGGAGACAGGGCTAAATCAGCCCCAGCATTTT.

V gene TRBV30 combines with J gene TRBJ1-6, with 10 bases matching TRBD1. The V gene's germline CDR1 is GTSNPN and CDR2 SVGIG (reference sequence). The J segment lost 6 bases and the V segment lost 7 bases, leaving 12 bases of the junction unmatched. CDR3 size: 16 residues. In DNA, the CDR3 is TGTGCCTATGGACAGGGGGGGGACCAAAGTAATTCACCCCTCCACTTT. Protein sequence: CAYGQGGDQSNSPLHF.

The chain combines TRBV5-1 with TRBJ1-3; D uncertain. Trimming left V 0 bases short and J 0 bases short, with 7 bases between. This CDR3 is built from 15 residues. Germline CDR1 reads SGHRS; CDR2 reads YFSETQ. The CDR3 nucleotides read TGCGCCAGCAGCTTGGGGGCTTCCTCTGGAAACACCATATATTTT. Translation: CASSLGASSGNTIYF.

The chain uses TRBV30 and TRBJ2-5, with 10 positions matching TRBD2. The CDR3 is made up of 13 amino acids. Germline V gene data show CDR1 as GTSNPN and CDR2 as SVGIG (reference sequence). Losses at the gene ends were 8 bases for V and 6 bases for J; bases not matched to a gene: 9. CDR3 in amino acids: CAETSGGAKTQYF. CDR3 DNA sequence: TGTGCCGAAACGAGCGGGGGGGCGAAGACCCAGTACTTC.

The sample holds one count of this clone. V usage is TRBV18 and J usage is TRBJ1-4; a possible D gene is TRBD1 (6 bases). Germline V gives CDR1 KGHSH, CDR2 LQKENI. The CDR3 runs 15 residues. V was trimmed by 6 bases and J by 1 base, leaving 12 bases between them. The CDR3, as DNA: TGTGCCAGCTCCCCCGGACAGTTAACTAATGAAAAACTGTTTTTT. Protein sequence: CASSPGQLTNEKLFF.

The chain couples TRBV6-1 to TRBJ1-4, with a tentative D call TRBD1 (5 bases). Germline values: CDR1 MNHNS, CDR2 SASEGT. V lost 2 bases and J 8 bases, leaving 12 bases between the germline ends. The CDR3 is 14 residues long. CDR3 amino acids: CASSEIQGLEKLFF. In nucleotides, the CDR3 is TGTGCCAGCAGTGAAATTCAGGGCCTAGAAAAACTGTTTTTT.

This chain links TRBV5-1 with TRBJ2-5; 9 bases are shared with TRBD2. Per germline, CDR1 SGHRS and CDR2 YFSETQ. The V gene end was trimmed by 2 bases and the J gene end by 4 bases; junction bases not matched to a gene: 6. The CDR3 is 15 residues long. The CDR3 spells CASSFGLAGRETQYF. The CDR3 region has the DNA TGCGCCAGCAGCTTTGGGCTAGCGGGGAGAGAGACCCAGTACTTC.

The chain joins TRBV14 to TRBJ2-2; weak D call: TRBD2 (6 bases). Germline V lookup: CDR1 SGHDN, CDR2 FVKESK. The V end lost 4 bases, the J end lost 4 bases, and 16 bases lay between the germline ends. This CDR3 has 16 residues. The DNA for the CDR3 is TGTGCCAGCAGCCTCCGGACTATGCGAGGCACCGGGGAGCTGTTTTTT. It is translated as CASSLRTMRGTGELFF.

The rearrangement joins TRBV11-2 to TRBJ2-1; D is possibly TRBD1 (6 bases). The CDR3 covers 15 residues. V gave up 7 bases and J gave up 0 bases, with 13 bases separating them. The V gene's germline CDR1 is SGHAT and CDR2 FQNNGV. CDR3 in amino acids: CASTGTQSSYNEQFF. The CDR3 DNA is TGTGCCAGCACGGGGACACAAAGCTCCTACAATGAGCAGTTCTTC. Together with reference TRBV11-2 and TRBJ2-1, the CDR3 gives the full variable domain: EAGVAQSPRYKIIEKRQSVAFWCNPISGHATLYWYQQILGQGPKLLIQFQNNGVVDDSQLPKDRFSAERLKGVDSTLKIQPAKLEDSAVYLCASTGTQSSYNEQFFGPGTRLTVL.

This chain links TRBV29-1 with TRBJ1-2, with TRBD1 as a possible D gene (5 bases). In germline, CDR1 is SQVTM, CDR2 ANQGSEA. This CDR3 has 12 residues. Trimming pared 4 bases from V and 5 bases from J, leaving 11 bases between. This CDR3 reads CSVGRGEYGYTF. CDR3 DNA sequence: TGCAGCGTTGGGCGGGGGGAGTATGGCTACACCTTC.

V and J are TRBV14 and TRBJ1-1; D is ambiguous. Germline V gene lookup returns CDR1 SGHDN and CDR2 FVKESK. The CDR3 spans 13 residues. Trimming took 7 bases from V and 4 from J, leaving 13 bases between them. CDR3 nucleotides: TGTGCCAGCAATCGGGGTCTTGGCACTGAAGCTTTCTTT. It translates to CASNRGLGTEAFF. The variable domain in full, with the rest retrieved from reference TRBV14 and TRBJ1-1, is EAGVTQFPSHSVIEKGQTVTLRCDPISGHDNLYWYRRVMGKEIKFLLHFVKESKQDESGMPNNRFLAERTGGTYSTLKVQPAELEDSGVYFCASNRGLGTEAFFGQGTRLTVV.

V and J are TRBV19 and TRBJ1-5; 9 bases are shared with TRBD1. The length of the CDR3 is 14 residues. J gave up 7 bases and V 7 bases, and 8 bases lay outside the gene matches. Germline-derived CDR1 and CDR2 are LNHDA and SQIVND (reference sequence). CDR3 protein: CASMGQGMLQPQHF. CDR3 in DNA: TGTGCCAGTATGGGACAGGGAATGCTGCAGCCCCAGCATTTT. The variable domain in full, with the rest retrieved from reference TRBV19 and TRBJ1-5, is DGGITQSPKYLFRKEGQNVTLSCEQNLNHDAMYWYRQDPGQGLRLIYYSQIVNDFQKGDIAEGYSVSREKKESFPLTVTSAQKNPTAFYLCASMGQGMLQPQHFGDGTRLSIL.

This chain uses TRBV30 with TRBJ1-5; tentatively, D is TRBD1 (6 bases). The V gene lost 0 bases and the J gene lost 7 bases, with 22 bases spanning the gap. Germline-derived CDR1 and CDR2 are GTSNPN and SVGIG (reference sequence). The CDR3 loop spans 17 amino acids. The CDR3 here is CAWSVRPGGGPWQPQHF. The CDR3 DNA reads as TGTGCCTGGAGTGTACGCCCGGGGGGGGGCCCGTGGCAGCCCCAGCATTTT.

V is TRBV12-3 or TRBV12-4 and J is TRBJ2-7; D remains ambiguous. The CDR3 contains 11 residues. V was pared by 1 base and J by 8 bases, with 6 bases between. CDR3 residues: CASSLGAKQYF. CDR3 nucleotide sequence: TGTGCCAGCAGTTTAGGGGCGAAGCAGTACTTC.

This clone was seen a single time. The chain employs TRBV2 and TRBJ2-3; TRBD1 aligns across 9 bases. The germline gives CDR1 SNHLY, CDR2 FYNNEI. The V segment lost 6 bases and the J segment 3 bases; nucleotides outside the gene matches: 7. The CDR3 length is 15 residues. In nucleotides, the CDR3 is TGTGCCAGCAGCCACCGGGACAGGGTAACAGATACGCAGTATTTT. It codes for CASSHRDRVTDTQYF.

The V gene is TRBV4-1, the J gene TRBJ2-1, with TRBD2 matching over 7 bases. The CDR3 is made up of 15 amino acids. Germline CDR1 is MGHRA and CDR2 is YSYEKL. J was trimmed by 0 bases and V by 4 bases; bases with no gene match: 3. The DNA of the CDR3 is TGCGCCAGCAGCCCCGGGAGGAGCTCCTACAATGAGCAGTTCTTC. It encodes CASSPGRSSYNEQFF.

CDR3 region: CASSYQWGLTTGELFF. CDR3 in DNA: TGTGCCAGCAGCTATCAATGGGGACTTACCACCGGGGAGCTGTTTTTT. The chain joins TRBV3-1 (or the pseudogene TRBV3-2) to TRBJ2-2; perhaps TRBD2 as D (6 bases). The CDR3 is 16 residues long. Germline CDR1 is LGHDT and CDR2 is YNNKEL (reference sequence). With 5 bases removed from V and 4 bases from J, the gap between germline ends came to 17 bases.

The chain is built from TRBV5-6 and TRBJ1-1; TRBD1 is a possible D gene (5 bases). Trimming removed 3 bases at V and 11 bases at J, with 14 bases between. The CDR3 has 12 residues. Germline-derived CDR1 and CDR2 are SGHDT and YYEEEE. The CDR3, as DNA: TGTGCCAGCAGCTCACCCCTGGGGCTGGCTTTCTTT. Its translation: CASSSPLGLAFF. The full variable domain, with the rest looked up from reference TRBV5-6 and TRBJ1-1, is DAGVTQSPTHLIKTRGQQVTLRCSPKSGHDTVSWYQQALGQGPQFIFQYYEEEERQRGNFPDRFSGHQFPNYSSELNVNALLLGDSALYLCASSSPLGLAFFGQGTRLTVV.

The chain couples TRBV5-1 to TRBJ1-3; maybe TRBD1 (5 bases). This CDR3 has 14 amino acids. The germline V and J ends were trimmed by 5 bases and 0 bases, with 9 bases remaining between them. CDR1 and CDR2 from the germline V gene are SGHRS and YFSETQ. CDR3 nucleotides: TGCGCCAGCAGAACAGGTCCCTCTGGAAACACCATATATTTT. Protein product: CASRTGPSGNTIYF.

This rearrangement joins TRBV24-1 to TRBJ2-3; 8 bases align to TRBD2. After removal of 7 bases from V and 2 bases from J, the junction contained 1 base not matched to a gene. This CDR3 region has 13 residues. Germline CDR1 is KGHDR and CDR2 is SFDVKD. CDR3 DNA sequence: TGTGCCACCAGAGCGGGAGCCACAGATACGCAGTATTTT. Translating gives CATRAGATDTQYF.

The chain is built from TRBV30 and TRBJ1-5; a weak D match, TRBD1 (5 bases). CDR1 GTSNPN and CDR2 SVGIG come from the germline V gene (reference sequence). This CDR3 is built from 15 residues. The V and J ends lost 3 bases and 2 bases respectively, with 14 bases between them. The CDR3 region is CAWSHGGSGNQPQHF. CDR3 coding DNA: TGTGCCTGGAGCCACGGGGGTTCGGGCAATCAGCCCCAGCATTTT.

The chain couples TRBV19 to TRBJ2-6; D is unresolved. Germline CDR1 is LNHDA and CDR2 is SQIVND (reference sequence). The V gene lost 6 bases and the J gene lost 1 base, with 10 bases spanning the gap. The CDR3 runs 15 residues. CDR3 in amino acids: CASRAVRSGANVLTF. The CDR3 DNA follows: TGTGCCAGTAGGGCCGTCCGATCTGGGGCCAACGTCCTGACTTTC. The variable domain in full, completed from reference TRBV19 and TRBJ2-6, reads DGGITQSPKYLFRKEGQNVTLSCEQNLNHDAMYWYRQDPGQGLRLIYYSQIVNDFQKGDIAEGYSVSREKKESFPLTVTSAQKNPTAFYLCASRAVRSGANVLTFGAGSRLTVL.

This clone occurred a few times. The V gene is TRBV19, the J gene TRBJ1-1; D is unresolved. Trimming removed 10 bases at V and 0 bases at J, with 12 bases between. The CDR3 has 13 residues. Germline V gene lookup returns CDR1 LNHDA and CDR2 SQIVND (reference sequence). CDR3 bases: TGTGCCACCACTAGAGTCATGAACACTGAAGCTTTCTTT. Protein sequence: CATTRVMNTEAFF.